These T cell receptor beta chains were read from a single sample in a study of OX40 agonist ivuxolimab in advanced cancers. Clones were read by immunoSEQ multiplex PCR, and TCRdb kept only the in-frame ones, dropping some. The sample contains 50,000 to 60,000 clones, roughly 90% of which appear only once. The specimen comprised CD4+ or CD8+ T cells sorted from blood, sampled in a trial of the OX40 agonist ivuxolimab. The receptors originated from an adult with an advanced solid tumor such as melanoma, head and neck, liver or kidney cancer. CDR3s include the opening cysteine and the closing phenylalanine or tryptophan. The D gene is left open where the match is weak. A clone size is listed for some rows: how often the clone was seen (once, few, many), or a class if it is expanded.

clone size,V gene,J gene,D gene,CDR3 DNA,CDR3 protein
.,TRBV10-1,TRBJ1-1,TRBD1,TGCGCCAGCAGCTCACAGGGGGGACTCACTGAAGCTTTCTTT,CASSSQGGLTEAFF
.,TRBV6-5,TRBJ1-1,.,TGTGCCAGCAGTCACGGGTCGTACACTGAAGCTTTCTTT,CASSHGSYTEAFF
.,TRBV7-6,TRBJ2-5,TRBD1,TGTGCCAGCAGCCTGGGACAGAAAGAGACCCAGTACTTC,CASSLGQKETQYF
.,TRBV7-3,TRBJ1-2,TRBD1,TGTGCCAGCAGCTTGAGTCCCGGGACAGGGAACTATGGCTACACCTTC,CASSLSPGTGNYGYTF
.,TRBV5-1,TRBJ2-5,TRBD1,TGCGCCAGCAGCTTGGCCGCGGGACAGGGGGGAGAGACCCAGTACTTC,CASSLAAGQGGETQYF
.,TRBV5-8,TRBJ1-5,TRBD1,TGTGCCAGCAGCTTGCTGACAGGGGGTAGTCAGCCCCAGCATTTT,CASSLLTGGSQPQHF
.,TRBV9,TRBJ2-5,.,TGTGCCAGCAGCGGCTCTTCCGGGGCCCAAGAGACCCAGTACTTC,CASSGSSGAQETQYF
.,TRBV2,TRBJ1-6,TRBD1,TGTGCCAGCAGTGGGAGACAGGGGCGTAATTCACCCCTCCACTTT,CASSGRQGRNSPLHF
.,TRBV27,TRBJ2-5,.,TGTGCCAGCAGTTCCCTCAGGCGCGTACCTGGTGAGACCCAGTACTTC,CASSSLRRVPGETQYF
.,TRBV10-2,TRBJ2-4,.,TGCGCCAGCAGTGAGGGGCCCCGAGGAGACATTCAGTACTTC,CASSEGPRGDIQYF
.,TRBV6-5,TRBJ1-1,.,TGTGCCAGCAGTTACGGGGGGTATGAAGCTTTCTTT,CASSYGGYEAFF
once,TRBV28,TRBJ2-7,TRBD2,TGTGCCAGCAGTTTATGGTCCCTAGCGGGGGGGCCGGGGGAGCAGTACTTC,CASSLWSLAGGPGEQYF
.,TRBV4-2,TRBJ1-3,TRBD1,TGTGCCAGCAGCCAAGAGGGACAGGTGAACTCTGGAAACACCATATATTTT,CASSQEGQVNSGNTIYF
.,TRBV19,TRBJ1-1,TRBD1,TGTGCCAGTCTAAGGTGGTCAGGGGGGCAGAACACTGAAGCTTTCTTT,CASLRWSGGQNTEAFF
.,TRBV6-5,TRBJ1-2,.,TGTGCCAGCAGTTACCGTCGGGGGGGTGTCGGTGGCTACACCTTC,CASSYRRGGVGGYTF
.,TRBV18,TRBJ1-6,.,TGTGCCAGCTCACCGTCCAGGGCTAATTCACCCCTCCACTTT,CASSPSRANSPLHF
.,TRBV28,TRBJ2-7,.,TGTGCCAGCAGTTTATCGGCTAGGTCGGCCGAGCAGTACTTC,CASSLSARSAEQYF
.,TRBV10-2,TRBJ1-4,.,TGCGCCAGCAGTGAGTCGATTGGGGTGACTAATGAAAAACTGTTTTTT,CASSESIGVTNEKLFF
.,TRBV23-1,TRBJ1-6,.,TGCGCCAGCAGGCCAAGGGATCCTTCACCCCTCCACTTT,CASRPRDPSPLHF
once,TRBV2,TRBJ2-1,.,TGTGCCAGCAGTAGGGACTCCCACAATGAGCAGTTCTTC,CASSRDSHNEQFF
.,TRBV5-6,TRBJ2-2,TRBD1,TGTGCCAGCAGCTTATTCAGGACAGGACAGAACACCGGGGAGCTGTTTTTT,CASSLFRTGQNTGELFF
.,TRBV10-1,TRBJ1-1,TRBD1,TGCGCCAGCAGTGCGTATGGGACAGGGGGGACTGAAGCTTTCTTT,CASSAYGTGGTEAFF
.,TRBV30,TRBJ1-2,.,TGTGCCTGGTCGACGTTGGGGGGTTATGGCTACACCTTC,CAWSTLGGYGYTF
.,TRBV6-5,TRBJ2-7,.,TGTGCCAGCACCCAAGGTGGCAGGGTCTACGAGCAGTACTTC,CASTQGGRVYEQYF
.,TRBV7-8,TRBJ2-7,.,TGTGCCAGCAGCTCTGCAATCGAGCAGTACTTC,CASSSAIEQYF
.,TRBV11-3,TRBJ2-3,.,TGTGCCAGCAGCTTATTGGGCACAGATACGCAGTATTTT,CASSLLGTDTQYF
.,TRBV4-1,TRBJ1-2,.,TGCGCCAGCACCTTGTCCGGAGGAGACAGTTATGGCTACACCTTC,CASTLSGGDSYGYTF
.,TRBV28,TRBJ1-1,.,TGTGCCAGCAGTTTACGTCGGCGGTTGAACACTGAAGCTTTCTTT,CASSLRRRLNTEAFF
.,TRBV2,TRBJ2-2,.,TGTGCCAGCAGTGTTCGGGCGGCCGGGGAGCTGTTTTTT,CASSVRAAGELFF
.,TRBV2,TRBJ2-2,TRBD1,TGTGCCAGCAGTGTCGGACAGGGCCACGGGGAGCTGTTTTTT,CASSVGQGHGELFF
.,TRBV12-5,TRBJ2-7,.,TGTGCTAGTGGTCACAACTACGAGCAGTACTTC,CASGHNYEQYF
.,TRBV11-2,TRBJ2-1,TRBD2,TGTGCCACCAGACCTAGCGGGAGGGTCGATGAGCAGTTCTTC,CATRPSGRVDEQFF
.,TRBV7-3,TRBJ1-5,.,TGTGCCAGCAGCCTGGGCGCAAATCAGCCCCAGCATTTT,CASSLGANQPQHF
.,TRBV11-2,TRBJ2-1,TRBD2,TGTGCCAGCAGCTTAGCTCTTGCGGGAGGTCCAAACAATGAGCAGTTCTTC,CASSLALAGGPNNEQFF
.,TRBV18,TRBJ2-3,TRBD1,TGTGCCAGCTCACCGTGGACAGGGGTGCCAGATACGCAGTATTTT,CASSPWTGVPDTQYF
once,TRBV7-3,TRBJ2-2,.,TGTGCCAGCAGCTTAACGTCGGGGACCATTGTTCCCGGGGAGCTGTTTTTT,CASSLTSGTIVPGELFF
few,TRBV9,TRBJ2-2,TRBD2,TGTGCCAGCCAACCCGGTCTAGCGGGGACCGGGGAGCTGTTTTTT,CASQPGLAGTGELFF
.,TRBV11-3,TRBJ2-3,TRBD1,TGTGCCAGCAGCTTAGGGGACAGGCGAGCTAGCACAGATACGCAGTATTTT,CASSLGDRRASTDTQYF
.,TRBV7-3,TRBJ1-1,TRBD1,TGTGCCAGCAGCGCCTCCACAGGGGCCACTGAAGCTTTCTTT,CASSASTGATEAFF
.,TRBV11-2,TRBJ2-1,.,TGTGCCAGCAGCTGGTTGGGCGTCCAATACAATGAGCAGTTCTTC,CASSWLGVQYNEQFF
few,TRBV18,TRBJ1-4,.,TGTGCCAGCTCACCGGATGAAAAACTGTTTTTT,CASSPDEKLFF
.,TRBV10-2,TRBJ1-6,.,TGCGCCAGCACAAGGGACGACGAGAATTCACCCCTCCACTTT,CASTRDDENSPLHF
.,TRBV6-1,TRBJ1-1,.,TGTGCCAGCGGCAGGGGTACTGAAGCTTTCTTT,CASGRGTEAFF
.,TRBV5-5,TRBJ2-4,TRBD2,TGTGCCAGCAGCCTGATGCCGAGCGGGAGAGGAAACATTCAGTACTTC,CASSLMPSGRGNIQYF
few,TRBV7-2,TRBJ2-2,.,TGTGCCAGCAGCTCGGGACTGCGAAACACCGGGGAGCTGTTTTTT,CASSSGLRNTGELFF